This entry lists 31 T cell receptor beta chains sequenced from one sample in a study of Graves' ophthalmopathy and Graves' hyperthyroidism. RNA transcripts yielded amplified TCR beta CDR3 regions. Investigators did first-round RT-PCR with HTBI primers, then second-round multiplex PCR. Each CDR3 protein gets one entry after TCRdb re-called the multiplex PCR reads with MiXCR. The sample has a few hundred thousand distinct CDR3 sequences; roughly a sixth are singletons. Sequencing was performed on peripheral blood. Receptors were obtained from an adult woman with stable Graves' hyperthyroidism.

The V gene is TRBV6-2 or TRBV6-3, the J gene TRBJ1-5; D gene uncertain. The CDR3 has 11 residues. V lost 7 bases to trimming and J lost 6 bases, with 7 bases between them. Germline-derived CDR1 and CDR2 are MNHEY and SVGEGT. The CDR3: CASTSGQPQHF. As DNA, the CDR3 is TGTGCCAGCACGTCAGGTCAGCCCCAGCATTTT.

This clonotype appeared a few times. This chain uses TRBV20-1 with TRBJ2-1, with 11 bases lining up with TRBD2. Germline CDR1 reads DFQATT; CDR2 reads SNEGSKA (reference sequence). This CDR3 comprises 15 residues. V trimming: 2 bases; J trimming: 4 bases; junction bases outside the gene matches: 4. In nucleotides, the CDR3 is TGCAGTGCTAGAACCGGGACTAGCGGTTACAATGAGCAGTTCTTC. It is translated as CSARTGTSGYNEQFF.

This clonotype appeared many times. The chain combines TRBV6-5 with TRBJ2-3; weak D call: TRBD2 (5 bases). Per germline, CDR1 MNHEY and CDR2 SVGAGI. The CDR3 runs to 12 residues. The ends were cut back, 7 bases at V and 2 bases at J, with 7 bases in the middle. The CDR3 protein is CASIANTDTQYF. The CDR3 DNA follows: TGTGCCAGCATAGCGAACACAGATACGCAGTATTTT.

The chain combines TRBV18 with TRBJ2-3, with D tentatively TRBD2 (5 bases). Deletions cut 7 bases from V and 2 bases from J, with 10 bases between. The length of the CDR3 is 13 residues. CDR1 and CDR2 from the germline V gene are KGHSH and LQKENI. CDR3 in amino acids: CASCPGVTDTQYF. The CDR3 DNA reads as TGTGCCAGCTGCCCCGGGGTCACAGATACGCAGTATTTT. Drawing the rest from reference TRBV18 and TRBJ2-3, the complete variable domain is NAGVMQNPRHLVRRRGQEARLRCSPMKGHSHVYWYRQLPEEGLKFMVYLQKENIIDESGMPKERFSAEFPKEGPSILRIQQVVRGDSAAYFCASCPGVTDTQYFGPGTRLTVL.

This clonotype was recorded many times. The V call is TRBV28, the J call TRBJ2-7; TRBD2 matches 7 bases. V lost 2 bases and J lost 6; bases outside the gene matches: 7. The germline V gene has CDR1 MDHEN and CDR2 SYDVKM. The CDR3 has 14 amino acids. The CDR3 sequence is CASSLRGRASEQYF. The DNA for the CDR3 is TGTGCCAGCAGTTTACGTGGGAGGGCCTCCGAGCAGTACTTC.

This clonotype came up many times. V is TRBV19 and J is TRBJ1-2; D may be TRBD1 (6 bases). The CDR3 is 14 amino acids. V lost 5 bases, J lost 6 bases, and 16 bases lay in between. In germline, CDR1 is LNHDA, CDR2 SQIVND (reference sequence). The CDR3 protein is CASSSLTGANGYTF. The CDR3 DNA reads TGTGCCAGTAGTTCTCTGACAGGCGCGAATGGCTACACCTTC.

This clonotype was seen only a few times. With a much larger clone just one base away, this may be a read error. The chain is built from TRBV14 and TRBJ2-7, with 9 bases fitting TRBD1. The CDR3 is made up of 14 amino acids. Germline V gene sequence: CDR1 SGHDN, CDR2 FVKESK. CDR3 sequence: CASSSGTGHYERYF. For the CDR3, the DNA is TGTGCCAGCAGCTCCGGGACAGGGCACTACGAGCGGTACTTC.

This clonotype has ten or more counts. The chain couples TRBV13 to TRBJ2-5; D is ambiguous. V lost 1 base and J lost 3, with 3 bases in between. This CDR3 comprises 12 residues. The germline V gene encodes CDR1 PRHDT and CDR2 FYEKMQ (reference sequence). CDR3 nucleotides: TGTGCCAGCAGCTTAGAGGAAGAGACCCAGTACTTC. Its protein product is CASSLEEETQYF.

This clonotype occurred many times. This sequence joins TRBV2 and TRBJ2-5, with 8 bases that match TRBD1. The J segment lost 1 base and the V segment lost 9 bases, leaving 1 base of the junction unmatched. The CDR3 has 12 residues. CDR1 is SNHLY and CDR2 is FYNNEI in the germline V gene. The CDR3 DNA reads TGTGCCAGGGGGACAGGCCAAGAGACCCAGTACTTC. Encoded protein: CARGTGQETQYF.

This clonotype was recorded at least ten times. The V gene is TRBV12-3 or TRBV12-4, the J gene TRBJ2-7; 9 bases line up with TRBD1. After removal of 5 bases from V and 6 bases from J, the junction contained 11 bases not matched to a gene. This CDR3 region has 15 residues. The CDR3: CASSPMRDRDSEQYF. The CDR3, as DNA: TGTGCCAGCAGTCCAATGCGGGACAGGGATTCCGAGCAGTACTTC.

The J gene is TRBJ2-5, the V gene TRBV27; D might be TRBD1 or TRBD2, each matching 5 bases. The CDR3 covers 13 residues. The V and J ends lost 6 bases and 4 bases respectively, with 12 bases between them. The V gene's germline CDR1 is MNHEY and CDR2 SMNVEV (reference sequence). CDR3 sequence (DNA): TGTGCCAGCAGGGGCTCTGGGGGAGAGACCCAGTACTTC. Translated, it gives CASRGSGGETQYF.

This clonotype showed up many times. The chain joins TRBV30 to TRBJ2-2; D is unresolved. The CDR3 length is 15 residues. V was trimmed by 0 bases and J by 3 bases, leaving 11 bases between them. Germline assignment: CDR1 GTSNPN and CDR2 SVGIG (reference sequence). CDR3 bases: TGTGCCTGGAGTGTACGTCCGAGACACACCGGGGAGCTGTTTTTT. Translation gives CAWSVRPRHTGELFF.

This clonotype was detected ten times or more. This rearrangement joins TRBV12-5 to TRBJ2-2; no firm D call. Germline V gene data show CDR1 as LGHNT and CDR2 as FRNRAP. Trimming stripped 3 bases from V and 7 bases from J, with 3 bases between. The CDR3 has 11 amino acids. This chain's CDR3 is CASGLVGELFF. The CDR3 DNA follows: TGTGCTAGTGGTTTAGTCGGGGAGCTGTTTTTT.

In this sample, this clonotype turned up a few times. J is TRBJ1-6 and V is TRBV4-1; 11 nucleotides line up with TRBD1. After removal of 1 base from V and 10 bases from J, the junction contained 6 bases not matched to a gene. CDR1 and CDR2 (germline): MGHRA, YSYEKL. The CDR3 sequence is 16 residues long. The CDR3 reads CASSQGRDRGDSPLHF. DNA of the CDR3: TGCGCCAGCAGCCAAGGACGGGACAGGGGGGACTCACCCCTCCACTTT.

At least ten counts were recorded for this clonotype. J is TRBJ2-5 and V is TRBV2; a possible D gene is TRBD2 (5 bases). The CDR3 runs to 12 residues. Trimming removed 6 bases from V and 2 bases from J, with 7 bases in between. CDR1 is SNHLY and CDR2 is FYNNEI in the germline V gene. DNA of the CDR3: TGTGCCAGCAGGAGGGAGCAAGAGACCCAGTACTTC. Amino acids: CASRREQETQYF.

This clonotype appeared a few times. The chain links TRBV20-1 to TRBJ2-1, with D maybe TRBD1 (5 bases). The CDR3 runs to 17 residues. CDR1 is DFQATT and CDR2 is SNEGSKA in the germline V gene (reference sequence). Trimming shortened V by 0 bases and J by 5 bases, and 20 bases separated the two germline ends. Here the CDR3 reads CSARDLYFRRGNNEQFF. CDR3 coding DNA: TGCAGTGCTAGAGATTTGTACTTCCGAAGGGGTAACAATGAGCAGTTCTTC.

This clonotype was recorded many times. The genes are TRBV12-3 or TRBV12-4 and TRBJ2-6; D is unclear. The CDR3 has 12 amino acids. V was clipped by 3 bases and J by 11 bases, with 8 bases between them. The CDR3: CASSLTTYVLTF. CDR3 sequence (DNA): TGTGCCAGCAGTTTGACCACCTACGTCCTGACTTTC.

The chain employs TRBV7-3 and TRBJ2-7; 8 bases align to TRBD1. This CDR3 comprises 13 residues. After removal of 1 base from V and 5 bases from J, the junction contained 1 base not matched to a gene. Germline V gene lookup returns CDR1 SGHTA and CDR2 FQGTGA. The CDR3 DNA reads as TGTGCCAGCAGCTTAATGGACAGGGACGAGCAGTACTTC. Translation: CASSLMDRDEQYF.

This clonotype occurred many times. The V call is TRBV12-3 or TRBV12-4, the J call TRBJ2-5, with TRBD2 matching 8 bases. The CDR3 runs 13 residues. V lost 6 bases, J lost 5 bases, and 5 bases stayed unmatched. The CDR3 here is CASRVAGRETQYF. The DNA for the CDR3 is TGTGCCAGCAGAGTAGCGGGGAGGGAGACCCAGTACTTC.

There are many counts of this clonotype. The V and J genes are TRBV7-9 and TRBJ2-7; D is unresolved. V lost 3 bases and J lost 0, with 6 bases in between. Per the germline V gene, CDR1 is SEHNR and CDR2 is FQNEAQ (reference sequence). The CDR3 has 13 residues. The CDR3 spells CASSFVSSYEQYF. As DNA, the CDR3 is TGTGCCAGCAGCTTTGTTAGCTCCTACGAGCAGTACTTC.

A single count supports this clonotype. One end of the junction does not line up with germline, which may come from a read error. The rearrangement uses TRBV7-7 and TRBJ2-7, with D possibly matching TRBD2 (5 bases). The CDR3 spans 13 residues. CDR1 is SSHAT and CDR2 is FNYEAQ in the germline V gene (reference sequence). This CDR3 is CASSLGPADEQYF. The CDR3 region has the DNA TGTGCTAGCAGCTTAGGTCCAGCGGACGAGCAGTACTTC.

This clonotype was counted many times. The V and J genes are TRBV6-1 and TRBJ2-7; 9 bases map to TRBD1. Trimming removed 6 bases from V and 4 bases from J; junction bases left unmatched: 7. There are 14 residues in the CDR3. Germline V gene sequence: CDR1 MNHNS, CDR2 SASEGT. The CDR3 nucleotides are TGTGCCAGCAGCTGGGGACAGGGTGTGTACGAGCAGTACTTC. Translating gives CASSWGQGVYEQYF.

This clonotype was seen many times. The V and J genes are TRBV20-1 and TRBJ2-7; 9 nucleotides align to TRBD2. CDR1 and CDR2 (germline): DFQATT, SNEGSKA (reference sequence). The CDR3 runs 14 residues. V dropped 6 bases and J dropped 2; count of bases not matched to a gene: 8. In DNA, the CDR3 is TGCAGTGCCCCGAGCGGGAGGTTTACCTACGAGCAGTACTTC. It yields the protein CSAPSGRFTYEQYF.

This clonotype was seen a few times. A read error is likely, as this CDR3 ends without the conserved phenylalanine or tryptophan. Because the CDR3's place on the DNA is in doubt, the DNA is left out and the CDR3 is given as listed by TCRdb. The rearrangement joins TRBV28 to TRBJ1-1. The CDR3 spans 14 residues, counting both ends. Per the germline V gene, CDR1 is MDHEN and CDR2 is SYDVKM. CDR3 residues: CASSLQPDNTEACL.

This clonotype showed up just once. CDR3: CSVVDRWETQYF. In DNA form, the CDR3 reads TGCAGCGTTGTGGATAGGTGGGAGACCCAGTACTTC. V gene TRBV29-1 combines with J gene TRBJ2-5; no reliable D call. The V gene's germline CDR1 is SQVTM and CDR2 ANQGSEA. CDR3 length equals 12 residues. The germline V and J ends were trimmed by 4 bases and 5 bases, with 11 bases remaining between them.

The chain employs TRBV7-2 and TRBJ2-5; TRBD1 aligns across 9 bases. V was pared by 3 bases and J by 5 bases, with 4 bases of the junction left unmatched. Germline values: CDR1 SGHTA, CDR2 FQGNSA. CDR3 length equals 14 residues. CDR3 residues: CASSFSGTGETQYF. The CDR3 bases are TGTGCCAGCAGCTTCTCGGGGACAGGGGAGACCCAGTACTTC. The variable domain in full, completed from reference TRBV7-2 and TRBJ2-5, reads GAGVSQSPSNKVTEKGKDVELRCDPISGHTALYWYRQSLGQGLEFLIYFQGNSAPDKSGLPSDRFSAERTGGSVSTLTIQRTQQEDSAVYLCASSFSGTGETQYFGPGTRLLVL.

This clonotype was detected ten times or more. CDR3 bases: TGCGCCAGCAGCTTGGAGGGGTCACCTGAAGCTTTCTTT. Its protein is CASSLEGSPEAFF. This chain joins TRBV5-1 and TRBJ1-1; D perhaps matches TRBD1 (5 bases). CDR1 is SGHRS and CDR2 is YFSETQ in the germline V gene. The CDR3 loop spans 13 amino acids. V gave up 0 bases and J gave up 6 bases, with 9 bases separating them.

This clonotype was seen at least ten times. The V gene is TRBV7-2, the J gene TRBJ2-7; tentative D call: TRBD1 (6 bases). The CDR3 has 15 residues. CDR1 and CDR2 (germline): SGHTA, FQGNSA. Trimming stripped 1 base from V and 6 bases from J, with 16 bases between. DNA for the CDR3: TGTGCCAGCAGCTTAGAGACAGGAGGCTGGGGCGAGCAGTACTTC. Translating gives CASSLETGGWGEQYF.

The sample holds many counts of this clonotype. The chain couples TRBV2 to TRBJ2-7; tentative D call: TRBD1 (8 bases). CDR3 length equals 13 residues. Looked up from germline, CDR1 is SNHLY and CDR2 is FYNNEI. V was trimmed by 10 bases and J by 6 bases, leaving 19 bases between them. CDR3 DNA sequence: TGTGCCATCATCCGGTACAGGGGGGGCGAGCAGTACTTC. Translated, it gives CAIIRYRGGEQYF. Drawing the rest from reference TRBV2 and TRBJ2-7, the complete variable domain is EPEVTQTPSHQVTQMGQEVILRCVPISNHLYFYWYRQILGQKVEFLVSFYNNEISEKSEIFDDQFSVERPDGSNFTLKIRSTKLEDSAMYFCAIIRYRGGEQYFGPGTRLTVT.

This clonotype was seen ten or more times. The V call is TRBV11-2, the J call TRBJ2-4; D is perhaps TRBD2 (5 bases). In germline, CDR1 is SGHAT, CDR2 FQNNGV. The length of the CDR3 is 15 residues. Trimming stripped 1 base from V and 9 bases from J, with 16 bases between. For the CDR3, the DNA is TGTGCCAGCAGCTTAGGGAGGTTCTATGGCGCCATTCAGTACTTC. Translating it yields CASSLGRFYGAIQYF.

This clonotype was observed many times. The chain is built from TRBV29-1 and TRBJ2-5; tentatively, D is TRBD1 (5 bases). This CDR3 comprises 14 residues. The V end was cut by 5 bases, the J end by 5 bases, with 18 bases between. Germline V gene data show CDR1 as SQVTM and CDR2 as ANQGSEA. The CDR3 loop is CSVRSPRDGETQYF. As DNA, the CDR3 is TGCAGCGTTCGCTCCCCCAGGGATGGGGAGACCCAGTACTTC.